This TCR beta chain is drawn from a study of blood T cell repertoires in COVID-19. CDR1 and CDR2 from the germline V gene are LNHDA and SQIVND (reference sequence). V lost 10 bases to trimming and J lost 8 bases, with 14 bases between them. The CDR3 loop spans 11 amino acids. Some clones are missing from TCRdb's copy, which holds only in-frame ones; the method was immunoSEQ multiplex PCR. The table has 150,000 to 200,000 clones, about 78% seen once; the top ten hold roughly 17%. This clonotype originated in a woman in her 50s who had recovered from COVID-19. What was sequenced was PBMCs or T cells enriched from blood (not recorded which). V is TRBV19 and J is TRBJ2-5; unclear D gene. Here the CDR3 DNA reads TGTGCCAATCCCCTAAAGCGTACCCAGTACTTC. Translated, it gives CANPLKRTQYF. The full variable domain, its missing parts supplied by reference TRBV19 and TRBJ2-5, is DGGITQSPKYLFRKEGQNVTLSCEQNLNHDAMYWYRQDPGQGLRLIYYSQIVNDFQKGDIAEGYSVSREKKESFPLTVTSAQKNPTAFYLCANPLKRTQYFGPGTRLLVL.